This TCR beta chain was found in a study of vaccination and CD4 T cells after COVID-19 (dated by TCRdb to between 2022 and 2023). Turning to the overall study: SARS-CoV-2 positivity had been established in the convalescent patients by nasal swab PCR, and mild disease was recorded in roughly ten of these patients and severe disease in one. Participants got two doses of the Pfizer-BioNTech BNT162b2 vaccine (n=8) or two doses of the Moderna mRNA-1273 vaccine (n=2). Six males and four females were included in the convalescent cohort, with two Hispanic individuals, seven Caucasians, two Asians and one multiracial person represented. Control cultures used a CEFX viral epitope pool as positive control, an HIV-1 Nef peptide pool as negative control, or no peptide. The spike-specific CD4+ TCR repertoire was compared before and after mRNA vaccination in ten to eleven COVID-19 convalescent patients and a few infection-naive healthy vaccine recipients. Post-COVID blood samples from convalescent patients were collected a median of 101 days after diagnosis, with a range of roughly 35 to 170 days. Post-vaccine blood samples were obtained a median of about 70 days after the second vaccine dose, with a range of about 12 to 241 days. Culture stimuli were overlapping spike peptide pools from SARS-CoV-2 and from the common cold coronaviruses HCoV-NL63, HCoV-OC43 and HCoV-229E.

Overall results and qualifications from the work: The median number of SARS-CoV-2-reactive clonotypes rose from under 25 after infection to about 40 after vaccination, but the change was not significant. The number of convalescent patients in the study was relatively small, and the study did not examine early timepoints following natural infection. Of the vaccine-specific clones in convalescent patients, 304 of 307, or nearly all, reacted only to SARS-CoV-2 spike and did not cross-react with common cold coronaviruses. In convalescent patients, a median approximately 83% of post-vaccine SARS-CoV-2-reactive clones were detected only after vaccination, and vaccine-specific priming was suggested by this finding.

What this sample's treatment or condition label stands for: approximately nine-day PBMC culture with coronavirus spike peptide pools or control peptides (ViraFEST assay). The ViraFEST assay, used in the study, expanded antigen-specific T cells with peptide pools and then identified the expanded clonotypes through TCR sequencing. The positive SARS-CoV-2 PCR tests of the convalescent patients were dated from March to December 2020, before the Alpha, Beta and Delta variants emerged in the United States. Each well held two million PBMCs cultured with approximately 10 ug/ml peptide pools in IMDM containing around 5% human AB serum and approximately 10 IU/ml IL-2. Half of the culture medium was replaced with fresh IL-2-containing medium on days 3 and 7. CD4+ T cells were isolated after around 11 days of culture through negative selection using the EasySep CD4+ T cell isolation kit. Ficoll-Paque Plus gradient centrifugation was used to isolate PBMCs from whole blood, and the isolated PBMCs were then either used fresh or cryopreserved at -140C. In general, triplicate wells were set up for every culture condition.

Receptor libraries were prepared by PCR. DNA from cultured CD4+ T cells was subjected to TCR sequencing with the Oncomine TCR Beta short-read assay at the Johns Hopkins FTIC core. The QIAamp micro DNA kit was used to extract genomic DNA from the cultured CD4+ T cells. Oncomine TCR Beta libraries from cultured CD4+ T cells were pooled with unique dual indexes and sequenced on an Illumina iSeq 100. The study's own analysis went as follows. Non-productive sequences were removed, and CDR3s not starting with C, not ending with F or W, or shorter than 7 amino acids were discarded. The MANAFEST web application was used to identify antigen-specific clonotypes by comparing peptide-stimulated wells against reference wells and other culture wells. To be called positive, a clone needed an FDR below 0.05, an odds ratio above 5, and a productive frequency above 0.1% in at least two of three replicate wells. Cross-reactive clonotypes were defined as significantly expanded in both SARS-CoV-2 spike wells and at least one common cold coronavirus spike condition. Using R version 3.6.1, CDR3 homology was evaluated through Levenshtein distances (stringdist) along with unrooted phylogenetic trees (ape). The public sequencing data were trimmed at Q25 with fastp and processed into clonotypes with MiXCR by TCRdb, which kept only in-frame beta chains. Rows are unified per CDR3 protein, each entry keeping the most common DNA and genes. The V and J calls reflect TCRdb's pipeline rather than the authors' work. Here the sample has 9,500 to 13,000 distinct CDR3 sequences; about two thirds occur a single time. Clones ranked in the top ten supply roughly 25% of the sample.

Points on this clonotype: Its specific antigen is unknown. No per-base quality is available; no much larger clone lies one base away.

The starting material was CD4+ T cells from blood, cultured in vitro, obtained before SARS-CoV-2 vaccination. This TCR was recovered from a human donor who had recovered from COVID-19.

The CDR3: CASSSAGRDREGYGYTF. The DNA is TGTGCCAGCAGTTCGGCCGGCCGGGACAGGGAGGGATATGGCTACACCTTC. The chain is assembled from TRBV27 and TRBJ1-2; the central 9 bases match TRBD1. V is pruned by 4 bases and J by 5 bases, leaving 14 bases of the junction without a gene match. Taken from cysteine to phenylalanine, the CDR3 has 17 residues. Only the CDR3 portion is preserved as DNA: 51 bases, with reading frame beginning at the first base. The germline V gene (reference sequence) supplies CDR1 MNHEY and CDR2 SMNVEV.